The T cell receptor (beta chain) under discussion was sequenced for a study of shared clonotypes between healthy human individuals. Generated by immunoSEQ multiplex PCR, the TCRdb table keeps only in-frame clones and is missing some. The sample yields about 1,500,000 clones, around 97% seen once. Input material: naive CD4+ T cells sorted from blood. As to subset: CD45RA+ positively selected. This sequence was found in a man between 25 and 39 years old in good health.

CDR3 DNA: TGTGCCAGCAGCTTAGCCCCCGGGCGGATGAGCTATGGCTACACCTTC. Translated, it gives CASSLAPGRMSYGYTF. This sequence joins TRBV7-2 and TRBJ1-2; D remains ambiguous. V lost 0 bases, J lost 4 bases, and 15 bases lay in between. Germline values: CDR1 SGHTA, CDR2 FQGNSA. The length of the CDR3 is 16 residues.